A single sample gave rise to the 8 T cell receptor beta chains below, sequenced in a study of cytomegalovirus exposure and HLA in healthy donors. Primers included in the PCR were 60 Vbeta and 13 Jbeta primers. The data were produced by immunoSEQ multiplex PCR, yet TCRdb's version contains in-frame clones alone and is incomplete. The repertoire holds around 150,000 clones, with about two thirds as singletons. Sequenced sample: PBMCs. These TCRs come from a woman in her 30s in good health and CMV-seronegative.

This clone has just one count. DNA for the CDR3: TGCGCCAGCAGCTGGTCAGGGGAAGAGACCCAGTACTTC. This gives the protein CASSWSGEETQYF. V is TRBV4-3 and J is TRBJ2-5; the D gene is possibly TRBD1 (6 bases). The V end lost 5 bases, the J end lost 3 bases, and 10 bases lay between the germline ends. Germline lookup yields CDR1 LGHNA and CDR2 YSLEER. The CDR3 is 13 amino acids.

The chain uses TRBV4-2 and TRBJ2-5, with 9 bases that match TRBD2. TRBJ2-7 matches the DNA end more closely, so the J call is doubtful. The CDR3 loop spans 16 amino acids. The germline V gene encodes CDR1 LGHNA and CDR2 YNFKEQ. DNA of the CDR3: TGTGCCAGCAGCCAAGATAAAAGCGGGAGGTTCTACGAGCAGTACTTC. This encodes CASSQDKSGRFYEQYF.

The chain couples TRBV4-2 to TRBJ1-1, with 7 nucleotides matching TRBD1. Trimming removed 0 bases from V and 0 bases from J; junction bases left unmatched: 7. Germline V CDR1 and CDR2: LGHNA, YNFKEQ. CDR3 length equals 17 residues. The CDR3 region is CASSQDHRGPLNTEAFF. In nucleotides, the CDR3 is TGTGCCAGCAGCCAAGATCACAGGGGACCTTTGAACACTGAAGCTTTCTTT.

The V and J genes are TRBV27 and TRBJ2-1; TRBD2 matches 7 bases. This CDR3 has 13 amino acids. With 5 bases clipped from V and 3 bases from J, the junction kept 1 base outside the gene matches. The germline CDR1 and CDR2 sequences are MNHEY and SMNVEV (reference sequence). CDR3 loop: CASSSGDYNEQFF. The CDR3 bases are TGTGCCAGCAGTAGCGGGGACTACAATGAGCAGTTCTTC.

This clone was picked up a small number of times. The chain joins TRBV20-1 to TRBJ2-1, with D perhaps matching TRBD2 (6 bases). The CDR3 runs to 11 residues. The V and J ends lost 5 bases and 10 bases respectively, with 12 bases between them. CDR1 is DFQATT and CDR2 is SNEGSKA in the germline V gene (reference sequence). CDR3 DNA: TGCAGTGCTGCCAACCTAGCGGAGCAGTTCTTC. Translation: CSAANLAEQFF.

This CDR3 is CASSGQGFEAFF. In DNA form, the CDR3 reads TGTGCCAGCAGTGGACAGGGGTTTGAAGCTTTCTTT. This sequence joins TRBV7-9 and TRBJ1-1; 9 positions match TRBD1. Trimming cost V 6 bases and J 7 bases; bases outside gene matches: 3. The CDR3 is made up of 12 amino acids. Looked up from germline, CDR1 is SEHNR and CDR2 is FQNEAQ (reference sequence).

The chain couples TRBV9 to TRBJ1-1; D not certain. The CDR3 runs 16 residues. CDR1 and CDR2 from the germline V gene are SGDLS and YYNGEE. Trimming cost V 1 base and J 0 bases, with 13 bases left between them. CDR3 amino acids: CASSVTGVFMNTEAFF. The DNA for the CDR3 is TGTGCCAGCAGCGTAACCGGGGTTTTCATGAACACTGAAGCTTTCTTT.

Worth noting for this clone: The sample contains more than one DNA sequence encoding this CDR3. This sequence joins TRBV5-1 and TRBJ2-5, with TRBD2 as a possible D gene (6 bases). Trimming pared 0 bases from V and 2 bases from J, leaving 11 bases between. The CDR3 loop spans 15 amino acids. Germline CDR1 reads SGHRS; CDR2 reads YFSETQ. CDR3 residues: CASSLAGTSQETQYF. The CDR3, as DNA: TGCGCCAGCAGCTTGGCCGGGACTTCTCAAGAGACCCAGTACTTC.